The TCR beta chain under discussion was sequenced for a study of spatial heterogeneity in lung cancer. Study overall: Detection consistently captured more beta-chain sequences than alpha-chain sequences. Notes on the study in general: Among blood samples, ubiquitous expanded tumor TCRs appeared more at resection than at follow-up.

This clonotype appeared many times. What it recognizes is unknown. This CDR3 comprises 16 residues. In germline, CDR1 is SGHKS, CDR2 YYEKEE (reference sequence). Deletions cut 1 base from V and 8 bases from J, with 19 bases between. Described time point: sample taken at primary tumor resection. The donor group consisted of roughly 76 patients who had untreated, early-stage non-small cell lung cancer. The authors sequenced whole RNA from tumor, nontumor lung or frozen PBMC without sorting. TCRdb itself ran the 5' RACE reads through MiXCR, one entry per CDR3 protein. The data show 20,000 to 25,000 distinct CDR3 sequences, 6% to 7.5% seen once.

The chain links TRBV5-5 to TRBJ2-1, with D perhaps matching TRBD1 (6 bases). This specimen consisted of PBMCs, obtained at surgery. This receptor was identified in a male donor with early-stage non-small cell lung cancer. The CDR3: CASSLFRGRTKDEQFF. DNA for the CDR3: TGTGCCAGCAGCTTGTTCAGGGGTCGGACGAAGGATGAGCAGTTCTTC. Together with reference TRBV5-5 and TRBJ2-1, the CDR3 gives the full variable domain: DAGVTQSPTHLIKTRGQQVTLRCSPISGHKSVSWYQQVLGQGPQFIFQYYEKEERGRGNFPDRFSARQFPNYSSELNVNALLLGDSALYLCASSLFRGRTKDEQFFGPGTRLTVL.